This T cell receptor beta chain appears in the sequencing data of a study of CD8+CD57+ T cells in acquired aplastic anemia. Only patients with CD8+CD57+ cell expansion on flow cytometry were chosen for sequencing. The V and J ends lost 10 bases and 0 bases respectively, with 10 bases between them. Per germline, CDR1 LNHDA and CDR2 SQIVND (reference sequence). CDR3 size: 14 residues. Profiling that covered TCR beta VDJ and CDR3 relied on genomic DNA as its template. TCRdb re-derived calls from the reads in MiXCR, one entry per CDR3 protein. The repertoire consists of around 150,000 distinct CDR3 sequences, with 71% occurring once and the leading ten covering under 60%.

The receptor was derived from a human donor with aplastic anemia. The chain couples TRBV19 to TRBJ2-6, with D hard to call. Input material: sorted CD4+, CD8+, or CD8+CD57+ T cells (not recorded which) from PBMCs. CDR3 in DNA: TGTGCCACGATCGACATCTCTGGGGCCAACGTCCTGACTTTC. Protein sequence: CATIDISGANVLTF.